The present T cell receptor beta chain was sequenced within a study of cytomegalovirus exposure and HLA in healthy donors. Turning to the study itself: The roughly 130 validation repertoires, a later analysis reported, used the same platform as the approximately 670 repertoires from the first cohort.

Study conclusions and caveats: Confirmation was obtained in vitro that a few CMV-associated chains are specific for CMV antigens. With high specificity and sensitivity, the classifier reportedly diagnosed cytomegalovirus status.

Concerning this clone itself: Its antigen remains unknown.

Profiled with immunoSEQ multiplex PCR; TCRdb holds only in-frame clones, not every one. The sample yields more than 250,000 clones, 75% to 90% seen once. Deletions cut 5 bases from V and 0 bases from J, with 11 bases between. Germline CDR1 reads SGHTA; CDR2 reads FQGNSA. The CDR3 length is 15 residues. These donors were members of the approximately 120-subject validation cohort, a group separate from the roughly 670-subject first cohort. J is TRBJ2-1 and V is TRBV7-2, with D maybe TRBD2 (5 bases). The specimen was PBMCs. The receptor comes from a woman between 18 and 29 years old in good health and CMV-seronegative. The DNA of the CDR3 is TGTGCCAGCAGCCAGAGCGGACTCTCCTACAATGAGCAGTTCTTC. It encodes CASSQSGLSYNEQFF.